The 32 T cell receptor beta chains below come from one sample, sequenced in a study of blood T cell repertoires in COVID-19. Generated by immunoSEQ multiplex PCR, the TCRdb table keeps only in-frame clones and is missing some. The sample lists around 200,000 clones; roughly 86% were seen once. The sequencing sample was made of PBMCs or T cells enriched from blood (not recorded which). The source is a man younger than 30 with acute COVID-19.

This clone was found a few times. The rearrangement joins TRBV10-1 to TRBJ1-1; unclear D gene. Trimming took 5 bases from V and 7 from J, leaving 14 bases between them. CDR1 is WNHNN and CDR2 is SYGVQD in the germline V gene (reference sequence). The CDR3 spans 13 residues. The CDR3 sequence is CASSITASDEAFF. DNA of the CDR3: TGCGCCAGCAGTATTACAGCATCCGATGAAGCTTTCTTT.

This clone was counted only a few times. The chain uses TRBV24-1 and TRBJ2-1; the match to TRBD1 covers 9 bases. This CDR3 region has 15 residues. V was pared by 4 bases and J by 3 bases, with 3 bases of the junction left unmatched. The germline V gene encodes CDR1 KGHDR and CDR2 SFDVKD. In DNA form, the CDR3 reads TGTGCCACCAGTGAGCGGGACAGGGACTACAATGAGCAGTTCTTC. Translated, it gives CATSERDRDYNEQFF.

The genes are TRBV11-2 and TRBJ1-3; the D is unclear. From germline, CDR1 is SGHAT and CDR2 FQNNGV. The germline V and J ends were trimmed by 8 bases and 0 bases, with 11 bases remaining between them. The CDR3 is 14 residues long. The DNA for the CDR3 is TGTGCCAGCCAGTCGTTCAGCTCTGGAAACACCATATATTTT. This codes for CASQSFSSGNTIYF. Using reference TRBV11-2 and TRBJ1-3 for the parts outside the CDR3, the full variable domain is EAGVAQSPRYKIIEKRQSVAFWCNPISGHATLYWYQQILGQGPKLLIQFQNNGVVDDSQLPKDRFSAERLKGVDSTLKIQPAKLEDSAVYLCASQSFSSGNTIYFGEGSWLTVV.

The rearrangement links TRBV10-2 to TRBJ1-5, with TRBD1 matching 8 bases. The CDR3 spans 15 residues. The ends lost 7 bases at V and 1 base at J; junction bases unmatched: 6. The germline V gene has CDR1 WSHSY and CDR2 SAAADI. The CDR3 sequence: CASKPGGLSNQPQHF. The CDR3 bases are TGCGCCAGCAAACCAGGGGGCTTGAGCAATCAGCCCCAGCATTTT.

V and J are TRBV27 and TRBJ1-6; 9 nucleotides match TRBD1. The J segment lost 9 bases and the V segment lost 2 bases, leaving 8 bases of the junction unmatched. Germline V CDR1 and CDR2: MNHEY, SMNVEV (reference sequence). The CDR3 runs 16 residues. The CDR3 sequence: CASSLLTGGAGSPLHF. CDR3 in DNA: TGTGCCAGCAGTTTACTTACAGGGGGCGCAGGTTCACCCCTCCACTTT.

The gene calls are TRBV7-9 and TRBJ2-1; D not resolved. Trimming cost V 3 bases and J 4 bases, with 13 bases left between them. Germline values: CDR1 SEHNR, CDR2 FQNEAQ (reference sequence). The CDR3 spans 15 residues. CDR3 coding DNA: TGTGCCAGCAGCTTCGGTAGTATCGGTTACAATGAGCAGTTCTTC. Translated: CASSFGSIGYNEQFF.

Only one count was recorded for this clone. The J gene is TRBJ1-2, the V gene TRBV5-4; 8 bases line up with TRBD1. V shed 0 bases and J 1 base; nucleotides not matched to a gene: 5. Germline V gene data show CDR1 as SGHNT and CDR2 as YYREEE (reference sequence). CDR3 length equals 16 residues. The CDR3 sequence is CASSLVGTGINYGYTF. The CDR3 DNA reads as TGTGCCAGCAGCTTGGTAGGGACAGGCATTAACTATGGCTACACCTTC.

The J gene is TRBJ2-1, the V gene TRBV24-1; D might be TRBD2 (5 bases). V was cut by 5 bases and J by 4 bases, with 17 bases left in between. The germline CDR1 and CDR2 sequences are KGHDR and SFDVKD. The CDR3 is 16 residues long. The CDR3 here is CATSGVQHRGYNEQFF. The CDR3 DNA is TGTGCCACCAGTGGGGTACAACACCGGGGTTACAATGAGCAGTTCTTC.

J is TRBJ2-5 and V is TRBV14; D may be TRBD1 (6 bases). Per the germline V gene, CDR1 is SGHDN and CDR2 is FVKESK. This CDR3 spans 15 amino acids. The germline V and J ends were trimmed by 4 bases and 1 base, with 13 bases remaining between them. The CDR3 region has the DNA TGTGCCAGCAGCCCTTTAGGACAGATCCAAGAGACCCAGTACTTC. Translating gives CASSPLGQIQETQYF.

This sequence joins TRBV4-1 and TRBJ1-6; D is uncertain. There are 14 residues in the CDR3. Trimming pared 3 bases from V and 10 bases from J, leaving 13 bases between. CDR1 and CDR2 (germline): MGHRA, YSYEKL. The DNA for the CDR3 is TGCGCCAGCAGCCAGGATGCACTAGGGTCACCCCTCCACTTT. Translation gives CASSQDALGSPLHF.

The chain carries TRBV24-1 and TRBJ1-4, with 8 nucleotides matching TRBD1. CDR3 length equals 13 residues. CDR1 KGHDR and CDR2 SFDVKD come from the germline V gene. V shed 1 base and J 12 bases; nucleotides not matched to a gene: 3. The CDR3 sequence: CATSDFRGLELFF. The CDR3 bases are TGTGCCACCAGTGATTTCAGGGGGCTTGAACTGTTTTTT.

The V call is TRBV7-9, the J call TRBJ1-5; TRBD1 matches at 7 bases. This CDR3 has 18 amino acids. V was clipped by 5 bases and J by 4 bases; unmatched bases: 17. CDR1 is SEHNR, CDR2 FQNEAQ, per germline (reference sequence). CDR3 in amino acids: CASSPLQPTGYRNQPQHF. CDR3 nucleotides: TGTGCCAGCAGCCCTCTCCAACCGACAGGGTATAGGAATCAGCCCCAGCATTTT.

This chain uses TRBV7-9 with TRBJ2-5; TRBD1 agrees at 9 bases. The CDR3 extends over 17 amino acids. Germline CDR1 SEHNR, CDR2 FQNEAQ (reference sequence). Trimming at V came to 5 bases and at J to 5 bases, leaving 15 bases not matched to a gene. The CDR3 loop reads CASSPYGTGKVRETQYF. The CDR3 bases are TGTGCCAGCAGCCCTTACGGGACAGGGAAAGTCCGGGAGACCCAGTACTTC.

V gene TRBV25-1 combines with J gene TRBJ1-2; D unresolved. The germline V gene has CDR1 MGHDK and CDR2 SYGVNS. The germline V and J ends were trimmed by 2 bases and 4 bases, with 11 bases remaining between them. CDR3 size: 14 residues. The DNA of the CDR3 is TGTGCCAGCAGTGAAAAAACGACTGCCTATGGCTACACCTTC. This gives the protein CASSEKTTAYGYTF.

This rearrangement joins TRBV7-3 to TRBJ2-1; 7 bases fit TRBD2. V gave up 3 bases and J gave up 8 bases; unmatched junction bases: 10. This CDR3 is 15 amino acids long. The germline gives CDR1 SGHTA, CDR2 FQGTGA. DNA of the CDR3: TGTGCCAGCAGCTTGGCGACTAGCCCTCCACATGAGCAGTTCTTC. As protein: CASSLATSPPHEQFF.

V usage is TRBV30 and J usage is TRBJ2-2, with a tentative D call TRBD2 (5 bases). CDR1 GTSNPN and CDR2 SVGIG come from the germline V gene (reference sequence). The CDR3 consists of 15 residues. V lost 4 bases and J lost 3, with 15 bases in between. The CDR3 loop is CAWIGIGKYTGELFF. The CDR3 nucleotides are TGTGCCTGGATTGGAATCGGGAAATACACCGGGGAGCTGTTTTTT.

V usage is TRBV20-1 and J usage is TRBJ2-7; TRBD1 agrees at 7 bases. The CDR3 extends over 16 amino acids. Germline lookup yields CDR1 DFQATT and CDR2 SNEGSKA (reference sequence). V was pared by 3 bases and J by 2 bases, with 13 bases of the junction left unmatched. The CDR3 region is CSASGKDRKNTYEQYF. CDR3 DNA sequence: TGCAGTGCTAGTGGTAAGGACAGGAAAAATACCTACGAGCAGTACTTC.

V gene TRBV11-3 combines with J gene TRBJ2-7; 11 bases are shared with TRBD1. Unmatched junction bases numbered 7, after V lost 4 bases and J lost 5 bases. The CDR3 covers 15 residues. Germline V gives CDR1 SGHNT, CDR2 YENEEA. CDR3 nucleotides: TGTGCCAGCAGCTACGCCGGACAGGGGGCAGACGAGCAGTACTTC. Translating gives CASSYAGQGADEQYF.

The chain employs TRBV28 and TRBJ2-3, with D unresolved. V shed 3 bases and J shed 0 bases, with 10 bases lying between them. Germline CDR1 MDHEN, CDR2 SYDVKM. The CDR3 totals 15 residues. CDR3 loop: CASSLLGSSTDTQYF. Written as DNA, the CDR3 is TGTGCCAGCAGTTTGCTCGGGTCTAGCACAGATACGCAGTATTTT.

This chain joins TRBV7-2 and TRBJ2-5; no definite D call. Germline CDR1 reads SGHTA; CDR2 reads FQGNSA. Between the trimmed V and J ends, which lost 6 bases and 1 base, there was a span of 15 bases. CDR3 length: 15 residues. The CDR3 region has the DNA TGTGCCAGCAGACACCACGCAGAATTCCAAGAGACCCAGTACTTC. It is translated as CASRHHAEFQETQYF.

This clone was recorded once. The chain is built from TRBV19 and TRBJ2-2; no firm D call. Germline lookup yields CDR1 LNHDA and CDR2 SQIVND (reference sequence). The CDR3 sequence is 13 residues long. V lost 8 bases and J lost 4, with 11 bases in between. Here the CDR3 reads CASRGSSTGELFF. The CDR3 DNA reads TGTGCCAGTCGAGGTTCGAGCACCGGGGAGCTGTTTTTT.

This sequence joins TRBV11-2 and TRBJ2-1, with TRBD2 matching 11 bases. V shed 5 bases and J 6 bases; nucleotides not matched to a gene: 6. The CDR3 has 15 residues. Germline CDR1 and CDR2: SGHAT and FQNNGV. In DNA form, the CDR3 reads TGTGCCAGCAGCCCAGATAGCGGGAGGGCCAATGAGCAGTTCTTC. As protein: CASSPDSGRANEQFF. The full variable domain, rest sourced from reference TRBV11-2 and TRBJ2-1, is EAGVAQSPRYKIIEKRQSVAFWCNPISGHATLYWYQQILGQGPKLLIQFQNNGVVDDSQLPKDRFSAERLKGVDSTLKIQPAKLEDSAVYLCASSPDSGRANEQFFGPGTRLTVL.

This clone was seen a single time. This CDR3 reads CASSLWAVRTAMNTEAFF. The CDR3, as DNA: TGTGCCAGCAGTTTATGGGCCGTGAGGACAGCTATGAACACTGAAGCTTTCTTT. This chain joins TRBV28 and TRBJ1-1; tentative D call: TRBD1 (6 bases). The CDR3 extends over 18 amino acids. Trimming stripped 0 bases from V and 0 bases from J, with 17 bases between. CDR1 and CDR2 (germline): MDHEN, SYDVKM.

This sequence joins TRBV29-1 and TRBJ2-5; 7 bases agree with TRBD2. CDR1 SQVTM and CDR2 ANQGSEA come from the germline V gene. The CDR3 spans 14 residues. V was clipped by 2 bases and J by 1 base; unmatched bases: 4. CDR3 residues: CSVEPGGLQETQYF. The CDR3 DNA reads TGCAGCGTTGAACCGGGAGGACTCCAAGAGACCCAGTACTTC.

The gene calls are TRBV29-1 and TRBJ1-2, with TRBD1 identical over 8 bases. CDR3 length: 14 residues. CDR1 is SQVTM and CDR2 is ANQGSEA in the germline V gene. The V segment lost 0 bases and the J segment 4 bases; nucleotides outside the gene matches: 4. The CDR3 protein is CSVEDLTGAYGYTF. For the CDR3, the DNA is TGCAGCGTTGAAGACCTGACAGGGGCCTATGGCTACACCTTC.

The chain employs TRBV9 and TRBJ2-5; 9 bases map to TRBD1. Germline V gives CDR1 SGDLS, CDR2 YYNGEE. J was trimmed by 4 bases and V by 2 bases; bases with no gene match: 6. The CDR3 is made up of 15 amino acids. CDR3 loop: CASSVEGQGRETQYF. CDR3 coding DNA: TGTGCCAGCAGCGTGGAAGGACAGGGGCGAGAGACCCAGTACTTC.

This CDR3 reads CASSGQQGYYEQYF. The CDR3 bases are TGTGCCAGCAGTGGACAACAGGGTTACTACGAGCAGTACTTC. This chain uses TRBV28 with TRBJ2-7, with D maybe TRBD1 (6 bases). The CDR3 sequence is 14 residues long. The V end was cut by 5 bases, the J end by 3 bases, with 14 bases between. Germline CDR1 reads MDHEN; CDR2 reads SYDVKM.

The V gene is TRBV28, the J gene TRBJ2-7; D perhaps matches TRBD2 (6 bases). V lost 4 bases, J lost 2 bases, and 12 bases lay in between. Germline CDR1 MDHEN, CDR2 SYDVKM. The CDR3 is 14 amino acids. CDR3 loop: CASSSPPGAYEQYF. DNA of the CDR3: TGTGCCAGCAGTTCCCCCCCGGGGGCCTACGAGCAGTACTTC.

This clone was recorded only once. Other DNA variants within this sample encode the same CDR3. The rearrangement joins TRBV19 to TRBJ1-5; D possibly corresponds to TRBD1 (5 bases). CDR1 and CDR2 from the germline V gene are LNHDA and SQIVND (reference sequence). This CDR3 has 14 residues. Trimming took 3 bases from V and 7 from J, leaving 13 bases between them. CDR3 sequence (DNA): TGTGCCAGTAGTATCCAGGGCCTCGGGCAGCCCCAGCATTTT. Translating it yields CASSIQGLGQPQHF.

This chain links TRBV7-2 with TRBJ1-2; D call uncertain. With 3 bases removed from V and 7 bases from J, the gap between germline ends came to 21 bases. The germline gives CDR1 SGHTA, CDR2 FQGNSA. CDR3 size: 16 residues. CDR3 coding DNA: TGTGCCAGCAGCTTTGACCGAGGATCGGGGTTTGGTGGCTACACCTTC. Translated: CASSFDRGSGFGGYTF.

The CDR3 sequence is CASSAPGQNLYGYTF. CDR3 coding DNA: TGTGCCAGCAGTGCACCGGGACAGAATCTCTATGGCTACACCTTC. The rearrangement links TRBV28 to TRBJ1-2; TRBD1 matches at 7 bases. There are 15 residues in the CDR3. The germline V gene has CDR1 MDHEN and CDR2 SYDVKM. J lost 4 bases, V lost 5 bases, and 10 bases had no gene match.

Comment on this clone: The same CDR3 is also encoded by other DNA sequences in this sample. The chain carries TRBV19 and TRBJ2-1; the match to TRBD2 covers 7 bases. CDR3 length: 16 residues. The ends lost 0 bases at V and 1 base at J; junction bases unmatched: 3. CDR1 is LNHDA, CDR2 SQIVND, per germline (reference sequence). For the CDR3, the DNA is TGTGCCAGTAGTATAGATAGCGGGTGGTCCTACAATGAGCAGTTCTTC. Encoded protein: CASSIDSGWSYNEQFF.